A selection of T cell receptor beta chains follows, all from one sample in a study of siplizumab effects on memory and regulatory T cells. TCRdb's table, derived via immunoSEQ multiplex PCR, lists solely in-frame clones and lacks some. The table lists over 70,000 clones, around 89% of them singletons, with over 12% in the top ten. The sequenced sample consisted of CD4+ T cells sorted from blood. These TCRs come from a human donor in good health. Both conserved end residues are part of each CDR3. Fields, in order: clone size, D gene, V gene, J gene, CDR3 DNA, CDR3 protein. D genes are given only for firm matches. Only some rows state a clone size, as once, few, many or a class for expanded clones.

.	.	TRBV10-2	TRBJ2-3	TGCGCCAGCAGTGAGTATAAAGATACGCAGTATTTT	CASSEYKDTQYF
.	TRBD1	TRBV2	TRBJ2-5	TGTGCCAGCAGTGGGACAGGGGGAGAGACCCAGTACTTC	CASSGTGGETQYF
.	.	TRBV6-1	TRBJ2-7	TGTGCCAGCGGCCTGTCCTACTCCTACGAGCAGTACTTC	CASGLSYSYEQYF
.	.	TRBV5-6	TRBJ1-1	TGTGCCAGCAGCTTTGTAGCAAACCTGAACACTGAAGCTTTCTTT	CASSFVANLNTEAFF
.	.	TRBV2	TRBJ2-1	TGTGCCAGCAGGGCCACGTTGGGCACTGAGCAGTTCTTC	CASRATLGTEQFF
.	TRBD1	TRBV11-2	TRBJ2-4	TGTGCCAGCAGCTTAAGGGGGCAAGGGGCGAAAAACATTCAGTACTTC	CASSLRGQGAKNIQYF
.	TRBD2	TRBV6-5	TRBJ2-5	TGTGCCAGCAGTTACTCGAGGGCGGGGGGAGAGACCCAGTACTTC	CASSYSRAGGETQYF
.	.	TRBV5-1	TRBJ2-3	TGCGCCAGCACCTCATCAAGAGGCGGCACAGATACGCAGTATTTT	CASTSSRGGTDTQYF
.	.	TRBV5-4	TRBJ1-2	TGTGCCAGCAGCTTAAGGGCCCACTATGGCTACACCTTC	CASSLRAHYGYTF
once	TRBD1	TRBV6-5	TRBJ2-7	TGTGCCAGCAGACAAGGACAGGGAAGAAACGAGCAGTACTTC	CASRQGQGRNEQYF
few	.	TRBV7-3	TRBJ2-7	TGTGCCAGCAGCCGGGGCCAGGGTAGGGAGAAGTACTTC	CASSRGQGREKYF
.	TRBD2	TRBV11-3	TRBJ2-5	TGTGCCAGCACCCGGACTAGGGGCCAAGAGACCCAGTACTTC	CASTRTRGQETQYF
once	.	TRBV5-1	TRBJ1-1	TGCGCCAGCAGCTTATATGAAGCTATGAACACTGAAGCTTTCTTT	CASSLYEAMNTEAFF
few	.	TRBV15	TRBJ1-5	TGTGCCACCAGCAGAGAGGCATTCGGCACCCGTTTCGATCAGCCCCAGCATTTT	CATSREAFGTRFDQPQHF
few	.	TRBV30	TRBJ1-1	TGTGCCTGGAGTACGCCGGGAACTGAAGCTTTCTTT	CAWSTPGTEAFF
few	.	TRBV2	TRBJ2-1	TGTGCCGGTACTAGCTTCCCAAATAAAAATGAGCAGTTCTTC	CAGTSFPNKNEQFF
.	.	TRBV4-3	TRBJ2-1	TGCGCCAGCAGCCAAGTGCCTAGTGGCTCGAGCTCCTACAATGAGCAGTTCTTC	CASSQVPSGSSSYNEQFF
.	TRBD2	TRBV25-1	TRBJ2-7	TGTGCCAGCAGTGAATCCCCTAGCGGATCCGAGCAGTACTTC	CASSESPSGSEQYF
.	.	TRBV15	TRBJ2-7	TGTGCCACCAGCAGGCCCCAGCAGCACGAGCAGTACTTC	CATSRPQQHEQYF
.	.	TRBV5-1	TRBJ1-4	TGCGCCAGCAGTGGTTGGGGAGGTCTTAATGAAAAACTGTTTTTT	CASSGWGGLNEKLFF